Listed here are 25 T cell receptor beta chains from one sample, sequenced in a study of cytomegalovirus exposure and HLA in healthy donors. Researchers ran the PCR with 60 Vbeta and 13 Jbeta primers. Data came from immunoSEQ multiplex PCR; TCRdb stores just in-frame clones and leaves some out. This table has about 180,000 clones, around 81% appearing once. Specimen: PBMCs. The receptor source for this set is a man aged 35-49 years in good health and CMV-seronegative.

The chain combines TRBV5-1 with TRBJ2-1, with 8 bases that match TRBD2. Germline assignment: CDR1 SGHRS and CDR2 YFSETQ. The V gene end was trimmed by 0 bases and the J gene end by 4 bases; junction bases not matched to a gene: 3. This CDR3 spans 15 amino acids. CDR3 amino acids: CASSLGTSYYNEQFF. The DNA of the CDR3 is TGCGCCAGCAGCTTGGGGACTAGCTATTACAATGAGCAGTTCTTC. The variable domain in full, with the rest retrieved from reference TRBV5-1 and TRBJ2-1, is KAGVTQTPRYLIKTRGQQVTLSCSPISGHRSVSWYQQTPGQGLQFLFEYFSETQRNKGNFPGRFSGRQFSNSRSEMNVSTLELGDSALYLCASSLGTSYYNEQFFGPGTRLTVL.

This clone was found once. DNA of the CDR3: TGTGCCAGCAGTCGATCAGGGAACTATGGCTACACCTTC. This codes for CASSRSGNYGYTF. This chain joins TRBV6-5 and TRBJ1-2; possible D gene TRBD1, 5 bases. Germline loops: CDR1 MNHEY, CDR2 SVGAGI. The germline V and J ends were trimmed by 5 bases and 2 bases, with 9 bases remaining between them. This CDR3 contains 13 residues.

The chain links TRBV11-1 to TRBJ1-1, with D uncertain. The CDR3 is 14 amino acids. Germline assignment: CDR1 SGHAT and CDR2 FQDESV (reference sequence). V was shortened by 1 base and J by 10 bases, with 16 bases between the two germline ends. The CDR3 nucleotides read TGTGCCAGCAGCTTAGATGACACATCGAGAAGAGCTTTCTTT. It translates to CASSLDDTSRRAFF.

The V call is TRBV19, the J call TRBJ2-2; 10 nucleotides line up with TRBD1. Losses at the gene ends were 5 bases for V and 0 bases for J; bases not matched to a gene: 3. This CDR3 has 16 residues. Germline values: CDR1 LNHDA, CDR2 SQIVND (reference sequence). CDR3 sequence (DNA): TGTGCCAGTAGTTTCGGGACAGGGGCGAACACCGGGGAGCTGTTTTTT. Translating gives CASSFGTGANTGELFF.

This chain uses TRBV6-5 with TRBJ2-3; 7 bases are a match to TRBD1. The V gene end was trimmed by 2 bases and the J gene end by 0 bases; junction bases not matched to a gene: 2. The CDR3 loop spans 15 amino acids. Germline V gives CDR1 MNHEY, CDR2 SVGAGI. Here the CDR3 reads CASSYRDSSTDTQYF. Written as DNA, the CDR3 is TGTGCCAGCAGTTACAGGGACAGTAGCACAGATACGCAGTATTTT.

The rearrangement uses TRBV2 and TRBJ1-1, with D perhaps matching TRBD1 (5 bases). The CDR3 consists of 14 residues. The V and J ends lost 10 bases and 5 bases respectively, with 20 bases between them. In germline, CDR1 is SNHLY, CDR2 FYNNEI. The CDR3 region is CATGAGGAVTEAFF. CDR3 sequence (DNA): TGTGCCACCGGGGCCGGGGGAGCGGTAACTGAAGCTTTCTTT.

The V call is TRBV30, the J call TRBJ1-1, with D unresolved. CDR3 length: 11 residues. Per germline, CDR1 GTSNPN and CDR2 SVGIG (reference sequence). V was trimmed by 0 bases and J by 5 bases, leaving 4 bases between them. CDR3 sequence: CAWSVYTEAFF. Written as DNA, the CDR3 is TGTGCCTGGAGTGTTTATACTGAAGCTTTCTTT.

The rearrangement links TRBV5-1 to TRBJ2-3, with TRBD1 matching 9 bases. The CDR3 consists of 16 residues. The V gene's germline CDR1 is SGHRS and CDR2 YFSETQ. The J segment lost 0 bases and the V segment lost 1 base, leaving 3 bases of the junction unmatched. This chain's CDR3 is CASSLTGGVSTDTQYF. As DNA, the CDR3 is TGCGCCAGCAGCTTGACAGGGGGCGTGAGCACAGATACGCAGTATTTT.

The chain's CDR3 is CASSLSRPAGEQYF. Here the CDR3 DNA reads TGTGCCAGCAGCTTAAGTCGACCAGCGGGCGAGCAGTACTTC. The chain combines TRBV7-2 with TRBJ2-7, with D possibly matching TRBD2 (6 bases). This CDR3 comprises 14 residues. CDR1 is SGHTA, CDR2 FQGNSA, per germline. The germline V and J ends were trimmed by 2 bases and 6 bases, with 14 bases remaining between them.

This chain links TRBV9 with TRBJ2-2, with D maybe TRBD2 (5 bases). The CDR3 covers 13 residues. Germline V gives CDR1 SGDLS, CDR2 YYNGEE. The V end was cut by 4 bases, the J end by 4 bases, with 8 bases between. The CDR3 spells CASSPDSTGELFF. For the CDR3, the DNA is TGTGCCAGCAGCCCGGACTCCACCGGGGAGCTGTTTTTT.

This chain links TRBV5-6 with TRBJ2-7; 8 bases align to TRBD1. The CDR3 is 16 amino acids. Unmatched junction bases numbered 7, after V lost 0 bases and J lost 2 bases. Germline CDR1 is SGHDT and CDR2 is YYEEEE. The CDR3 DNA follows: TGTGCCAGCAGCTTGGCTCGGGCAGGGGGCCCCTACGAGCAGTACTTC. Translated: CASSLARAGGPYEQYF.

V gene TRBV4-2 combines with J gene TRBJ2-7; maybe TRBD1 (6 bases). This CDR3 is built from 15 residues. V gave up 1 base and J gave up 6 bases, with 16 bases separating them. Germline-derived CDR1 and CDR2 are LGHNA and YNFKEQ. The CDR3: CASSQGRGGPFEQYF. The CDR3 DNA is TGTGCCAGCAGCCAAGGGCGAGGGGGTCCCTTCGAGCAGTACTTC.

The chain links TRBV18 to TRBJ2-1; 9 bases are shared with TRBD1. This CDR3 is 15 amino acids long. The V gene end was trimmed by 3 bases and the J gene end by 8 bases; junction bases not matched to a gene: 8. Germline loops: CDR1 KGHSH, CDR2 LQKENI. CDR3: CASSPGGQGSHEQFF. CDR3 DNA sequence: TGTGCCAGCTCACCCGGGGGACAGGGTTCGCATGAGCAGTTCTTC.

This clone was detected only a few times. The chain carries TRBV7-2 and TRBJ1-6; no definite D call. With 1 base removed from V and 10 bases from J, the gap between germline ends came to 14 bases. Germline assignment: CDR1 SGHTA and CDR2 FQGNSA. There are 15 residues in the CDR3. The CDR3 DNA sequence: TGTGCCAGCAGCTTAGACAATCGGGAACGGTCACCCCTCCACTTT. Protein: CASSLDNRERSPLHF. The variable domain in full, with the rest retrieved from reference TRBV7-2 and TRBJ1-6, is GAGVSQSPSNKVTEKGKDVELRCDPISGHTALYWYRQSLGQGLEFLIYFQGNSAPDKSGLPSDRFSAERTGGSVSTLTIQRTQQEDSAVYLCASSLDNRERSPLHFGNGTRLTVT.

The chain's CDR3 is CASSPRGGVAASYEQYF. The DNA for the CDR3 is TGTGCCAGCAGCCCGCGAGGGGGGGTAGCGGCGAGCTACGAGCAGTACTTC. V is TRBV14 and J is TRBJ2-7, with D tentatively TRBD2 (7 bases). CDR1 and CDR2 from the germline V gene are SGHDN and FVKESK. The CDR3 totals 17 residues. V was pared by 4 bases and J by 3 bases, with 22 bases between.

The V gene is TRBV7-2, the J gene TRBJ2-5; 7 positions agree with TRBD2. Germline CDR1 SGHTA, CDR2 FQGNSA. The CDR3 is 15 amino acids. J was trimmed by 1 base and V by 5 bases; bases with no gene match: 7. The CDR3 reads CASSREAGPQETQYF. For the CDR3, the DNA is TGTGCCAGCAGCCGGGAGGCGGGCCCCCAAGAGACCCAGTACTTC.

The chain links TRBV11-3 to TRBJ2-2; TRBD2 is a possible D gene (5 bases). This CDR3 comprises 15 residues. V was cut by 2 bases and J by 4 bases, with 11 bases left in between. Germline V gene data show CDR1 as SGHNT and CDR2 as YENEEA. The CDR3 spells CASSLMRVGTGELFF. The CDR3 DNA is TGTGCCAGCAGCTTAATGAGGGTCGGCACCGGGGAGCTGTTTTTT.

A word on this clone: This specimen includes other DNA sequences encoding the same CDR3. V gene TRBV4-3 combines with J gene TRBJ2-7; D is ambiguous. The germline CDR1 and CDR2 sequences are LGHNA and YSLEER. The CDR3 length is 15 residues. The V end lost 0 bases, the J end lost 0 bases, and 9 bases lay between the germline ends. DNA of the CDR3: TGCGCCAGCAGCCAAGATCGAGGCTTCTCCTACGAGCAGTACTTC. This encodes CASSQDRGFSYEQYF.

This chain links TRBV4-3 with TRBJ2-7; the D gene is possibly TRBD1 (6 bases). Trimming removed 0 bases at V and 0 bases at J, with 9 bases between. Germline loops: CDR1 LGHNA, CDR2 YSLEER. This CDR3 has 15 amino acids. CDR3 in DNA: TGCGCCAGCAGCCAAGATCGACAGGTCTCCTACGAGCAGTACTTC. This encodes CASSQDRQVSYEQYF.

This clone was seen only a few times. The rearrangement uses TRBV25-1 and TRBJ1-6; D might be TRBD1 (5 bases). The CDR3 runs 12 residues. Deletions cut 5 bases from V and 9 bases from J, with 8 bases between. CDR1 is MGHDK, CDR2 SYGVNS, per germline. CDR3 region: CASSRQGSPLHF. As DNA, the CDR3 is TGTGCCAGCAGTCGGCAGGGTTCACCCCTCCACTTT.

V gene TRBV6-4 combines with J gene TRBJ2-3; tentatively, D is TRBD2 (7 bases). CDR3 length: 15 amino acids. The germline V gene has CDR1 MRHNA and CDR2 SNTAGT. Trimming cost V 0 bases and J 2 bases, with 9 bases left between them. The CDR3, as DNA: TGTGCCAGCAGTGACTCTGCGGGGGCCACAGATACGCAGTATTTT. Protein product: CASSDSAGATDTQYF.

This chain uses TRBV10-3 with TRBJ2-7; no clear D gene. The CDR3 length is 12 residues. Germline V lookup: CDR1 ENHRY, CDR2 SYGVKD. V lost 0 bases to trimming and J lost 6 bases, with 6 bases between them. CDR3 sequence (DNA): TGTGCCATCAGTGAGTCGAGTTCCGAGCAGTACTTC. It yields the protein CAISESSSEQYF.

This clone has more than one count but fewer than ten. The CDR3 DNA reads as TGTGCCAGCTCACTCGGGGACAGGGATTCTGGCTACACCTTC. Translation gives CASSLGDRDSGYTF. The chain employs TRBV18 and TRBJ1-2; 9 bases map to TRBD1. The germline gives CDR1 KGHSH, CDR2 LQKENI. CDR3 length equals 14 residues. J gave up 7 bases and V 4 bases, and 7 bases lay outside the gene matches.

The CDR3, as DNA: TGTGCCAGCAGCTTGAGGTCGGGGACTGGGGCCAACGTCCTGACTTTC. Amino acid sequence: CASSLRSGTGANVLTF. The V gene is TRBV5-6, the J gene TRBJ2-6; tentatively, D is TRBD2 (5 bases). The CDR3 is 16 amino acids. Germline CDR1 is SGHDT and CDR2 is YYEEEE. Trimming removed 1 base from V and 2 bases from J, with 10 bases in between.

The chain has TRBV7-2 and TRBJ2-1, with TRBD1 as a possible D gene (6 bases). CDR3 length equals 15 residues. V dropped 2 bases and J dropped 6 bases, with 14 bases sitting between them. The V gene's germline CDR1 is SGHTA and CDR2 FQGNSA. CDR3 in amino acids: CASSLYTGSGNEQFF. CDR3 DNA: TGTGCCAGCAGCTTATATACAGGGTCAGGCAATGAGCAGTTCTTC.